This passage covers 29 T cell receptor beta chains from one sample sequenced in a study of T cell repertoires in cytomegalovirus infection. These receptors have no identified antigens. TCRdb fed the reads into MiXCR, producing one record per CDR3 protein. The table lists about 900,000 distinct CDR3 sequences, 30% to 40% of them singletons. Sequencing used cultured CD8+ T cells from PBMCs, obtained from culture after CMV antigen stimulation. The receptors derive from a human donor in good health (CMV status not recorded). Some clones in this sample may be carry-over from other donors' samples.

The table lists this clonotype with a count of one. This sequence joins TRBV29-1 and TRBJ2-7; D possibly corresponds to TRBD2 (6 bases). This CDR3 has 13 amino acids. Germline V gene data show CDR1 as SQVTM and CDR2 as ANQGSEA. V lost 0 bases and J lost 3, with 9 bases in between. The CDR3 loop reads CSVEERLGYEQYF. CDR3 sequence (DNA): TGCAGCGTTGAAGAGAGACTAGGCTACGAGCAGTACTTC.

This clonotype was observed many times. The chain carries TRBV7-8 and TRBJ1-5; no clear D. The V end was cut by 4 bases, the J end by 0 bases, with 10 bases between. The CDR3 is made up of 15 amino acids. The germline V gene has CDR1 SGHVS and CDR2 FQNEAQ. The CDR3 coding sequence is TGTGCCAGCAGCTCGGACGGATTTAGCAATCAGCCCCAGCATTTT. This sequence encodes CASSSDGFSNQPQHF. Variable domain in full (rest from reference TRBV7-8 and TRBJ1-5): GAGVSQSPRYKVAKRGQDVALRCDPISGHVSLFWYQQALGQGPEFLTYFQNEAQLDKSGLPSDRFFAERPEGSVSTLKIQRTQQEDSAVYLCASSSDGFSNQPQHFGDGTRLSIL.

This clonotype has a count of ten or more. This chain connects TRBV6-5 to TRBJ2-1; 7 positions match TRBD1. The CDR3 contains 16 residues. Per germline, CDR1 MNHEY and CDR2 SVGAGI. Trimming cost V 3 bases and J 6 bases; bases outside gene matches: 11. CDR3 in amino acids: CASSYLSRTGLNEQFF. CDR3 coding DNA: TGTGCCAGCAGTTATTTAAGTAGGACAGGCCTCAATGAGCAGTTCTTC.

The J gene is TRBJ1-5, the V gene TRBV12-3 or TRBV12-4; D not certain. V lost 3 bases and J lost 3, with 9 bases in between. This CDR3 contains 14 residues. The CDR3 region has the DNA TGTGCCAGCAGTTTTAGTCAGTCCAATCAGCCCCAGCATTTT. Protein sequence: CASSFSQSNQPQHF.

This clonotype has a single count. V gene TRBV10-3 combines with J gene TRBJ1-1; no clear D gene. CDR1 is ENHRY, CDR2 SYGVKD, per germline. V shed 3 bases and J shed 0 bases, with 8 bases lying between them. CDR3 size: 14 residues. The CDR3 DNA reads TGTGCCATCAGTGACAGCCGCATGAACACTGAAGCTTTCTTT. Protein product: CAISDSRMNTEAFF.

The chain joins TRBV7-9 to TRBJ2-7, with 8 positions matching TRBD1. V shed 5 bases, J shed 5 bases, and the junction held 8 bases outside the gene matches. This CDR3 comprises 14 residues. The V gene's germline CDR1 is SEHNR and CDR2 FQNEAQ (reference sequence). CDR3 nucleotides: TGTGCCAGCAGCCCAACAGGGGGGCGGCACGAGCAGTACTTC. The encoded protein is CASSPTGGRHEQYF.

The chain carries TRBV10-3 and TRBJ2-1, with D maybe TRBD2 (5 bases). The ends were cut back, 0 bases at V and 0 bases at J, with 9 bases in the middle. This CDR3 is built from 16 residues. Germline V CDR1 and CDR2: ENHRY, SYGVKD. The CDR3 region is CAISESGSGSYNEQFF. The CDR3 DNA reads TGTGCCATCAGTGAGTCGGGGAGTGGCTCCTACAATGAGCAGTTCTTC.

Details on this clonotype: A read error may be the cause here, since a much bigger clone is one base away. This chain's CDR3 is CVSSLWDRVGIQYF. The CDR3, as DNA: TGTGTCAGCAGCTTATGGGACAGGGTTGGCATTCAGTACTTC. This chain joins TRBV7-2 and TRBJ2-4, with 9 bases lining up with TRBD1. The V gene's germline CDR1 is SGHTA and CDR2 FQGNSA. The CDR3 contains 14 residues.

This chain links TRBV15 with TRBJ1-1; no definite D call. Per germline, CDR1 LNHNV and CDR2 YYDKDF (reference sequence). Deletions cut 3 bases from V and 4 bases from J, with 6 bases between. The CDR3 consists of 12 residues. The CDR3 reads CATSSAPTEAFF. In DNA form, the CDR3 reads TGTGCCACCAGCAGTGCGCCCACTGAAGCTTTCTTT.

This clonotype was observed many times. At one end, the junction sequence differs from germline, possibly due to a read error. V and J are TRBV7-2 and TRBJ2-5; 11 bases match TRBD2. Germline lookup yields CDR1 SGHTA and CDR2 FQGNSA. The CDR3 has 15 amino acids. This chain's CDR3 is CASSLAGGLGETQYF. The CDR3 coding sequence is TGTGCCAGCAGTTTAGCGGGGGGGCTGGGCGAGACCCAGTACTTC.

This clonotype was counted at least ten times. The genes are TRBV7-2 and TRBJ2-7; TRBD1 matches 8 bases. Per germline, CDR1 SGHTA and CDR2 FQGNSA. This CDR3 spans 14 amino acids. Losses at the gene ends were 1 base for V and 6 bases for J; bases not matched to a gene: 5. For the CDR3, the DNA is TGTGCCAGCAGCTTAGTACAGGGGGAGAGCGAGCAGTACTTC. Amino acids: CASSLVQGESEQYF.

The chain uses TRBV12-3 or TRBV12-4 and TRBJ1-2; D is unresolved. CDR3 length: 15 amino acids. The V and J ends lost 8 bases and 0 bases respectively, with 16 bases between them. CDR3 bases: TGTGCCAGCCATGGTGGAGAAACCTCTAACTATGGCTACACCTTC. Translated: CASHGGETSNYGYTF.

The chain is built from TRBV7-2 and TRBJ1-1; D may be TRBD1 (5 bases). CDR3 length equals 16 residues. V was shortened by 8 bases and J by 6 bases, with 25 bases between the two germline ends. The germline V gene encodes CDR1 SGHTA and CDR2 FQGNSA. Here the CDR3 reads CASLTEGRIYNSEAFF. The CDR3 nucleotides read TGTGCCAGCCTCACAGAGGGACGTATATATAACTCTGAAGCTTTCTTT.

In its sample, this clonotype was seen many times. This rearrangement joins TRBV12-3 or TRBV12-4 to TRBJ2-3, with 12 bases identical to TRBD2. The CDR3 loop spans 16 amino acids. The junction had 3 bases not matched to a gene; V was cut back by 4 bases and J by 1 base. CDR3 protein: CASSSWTSGGTDTQYF. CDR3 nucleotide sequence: TGTGCCAGCAGTTCCTGGACTAGCGGGGGCACAGATACGCAGTATTTT.

CDR3 protein: CASSSFRGADYGYTF. Written as DNA, the CDR3 is TGTGCCAGCAGTTCCTTCAGGGGTGCGGACTATGGCTACACCTTC. This rearrangement joins TRBV27 to TRBJ1-2; a possible D gene is TRBD1 (6 bases). The CDR3 contains 15 residues. V lost 4 bases and J 3 bases, leaving 15 bases between the germline ends. Per germline, CDR1 MNHEY and CDR2 SMNVEV (reference sequence).

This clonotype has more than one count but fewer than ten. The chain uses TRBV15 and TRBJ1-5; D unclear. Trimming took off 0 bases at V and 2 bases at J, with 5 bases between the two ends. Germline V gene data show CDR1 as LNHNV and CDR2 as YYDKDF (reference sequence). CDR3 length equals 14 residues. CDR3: CATSRDRRNQPQHF. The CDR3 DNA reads TGTGCCACCAGCAGAGATAGGCGCAATCAGCCCCAGCATTTT.

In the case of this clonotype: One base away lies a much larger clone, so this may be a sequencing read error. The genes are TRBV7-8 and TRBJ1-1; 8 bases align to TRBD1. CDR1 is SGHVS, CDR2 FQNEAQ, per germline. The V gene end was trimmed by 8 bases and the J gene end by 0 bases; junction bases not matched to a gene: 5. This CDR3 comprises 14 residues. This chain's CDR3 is CASGSGGMNTEAFF. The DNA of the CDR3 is TGTGCCAGCGGCTCAGGGGGCATGAACACTGAAGCTTTCTTT. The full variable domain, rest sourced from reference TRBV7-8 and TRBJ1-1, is GAGVSQSPRYKVAKRGQDVALRCDPISGHVSLFWYQQALGQGPEFLTYFQNEAQLDKSGLPSDRFFAERPEGSVSTLKIQRTQQEDSAVYLCASGSGGMNTEAFFGQGTRLTVV.

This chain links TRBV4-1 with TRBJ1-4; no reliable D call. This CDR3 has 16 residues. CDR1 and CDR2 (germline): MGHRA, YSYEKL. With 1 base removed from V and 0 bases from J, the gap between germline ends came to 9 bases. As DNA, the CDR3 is TGCGCCAGCAGCCAAGTGGCCTACGCAACTAATGAAAAACTGTTTTTT. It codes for CASSQVAYATNEKLFF.

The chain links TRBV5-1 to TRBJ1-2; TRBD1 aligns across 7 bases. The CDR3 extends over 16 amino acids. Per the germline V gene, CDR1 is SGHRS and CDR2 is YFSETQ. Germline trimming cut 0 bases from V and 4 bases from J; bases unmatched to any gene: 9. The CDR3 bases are TGCGCCAGCAGCTTGGCCAGGGGGTCGACATCCTATGGCTACACCTTC. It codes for CASSLARGSTSYGYTF.

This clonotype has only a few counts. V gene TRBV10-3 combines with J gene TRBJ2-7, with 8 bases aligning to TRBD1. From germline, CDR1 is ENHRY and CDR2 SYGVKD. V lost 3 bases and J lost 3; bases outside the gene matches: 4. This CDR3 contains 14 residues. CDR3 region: CAISETGGSYEQYF. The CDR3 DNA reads TGTGCCATCAGTGAAACAGGGGGTAGCTACGAGCAGTACTTC.

The CDR3 here is CASSRTVVGSEAFF. DNA of the CDR3: TGTGCCAGCAGTCGGACCGTTGTGGGTTCTGAAGCTTTCTTT. The V and J genes are TRBV12-3 or TRBV12-4 and TRBJ1-1; D not resolved. The CDR3 loop spans 14 amino acids. The V gene lost 5 bases and the J gene lost 6 bases, with 16 bases spanning the gap.

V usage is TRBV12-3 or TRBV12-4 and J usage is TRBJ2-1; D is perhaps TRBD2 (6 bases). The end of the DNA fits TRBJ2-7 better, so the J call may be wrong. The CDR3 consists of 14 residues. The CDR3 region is CASSYGGAYNKQYF. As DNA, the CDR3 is TGTGCCAGCAGTTACGGCGGGGCCTACAATAAGCAGTACTTC.

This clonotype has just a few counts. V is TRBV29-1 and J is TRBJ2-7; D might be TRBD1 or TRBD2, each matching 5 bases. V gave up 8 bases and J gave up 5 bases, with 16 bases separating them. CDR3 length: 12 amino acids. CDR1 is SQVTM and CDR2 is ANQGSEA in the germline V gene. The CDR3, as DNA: TGCAGCTGTCAGACACGAGGGGACGAGCAGTACTTC. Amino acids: CSCQTRGDEQYF.

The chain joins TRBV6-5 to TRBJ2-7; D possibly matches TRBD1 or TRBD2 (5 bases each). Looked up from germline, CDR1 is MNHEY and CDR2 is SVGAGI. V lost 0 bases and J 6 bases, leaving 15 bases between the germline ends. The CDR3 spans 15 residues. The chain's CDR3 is CASSYSGDPVLEQYF. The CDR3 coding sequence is TGTGCCAGCAGTTACTCGGGGGACCCTGTCCTCGAGCAGTACTTC.

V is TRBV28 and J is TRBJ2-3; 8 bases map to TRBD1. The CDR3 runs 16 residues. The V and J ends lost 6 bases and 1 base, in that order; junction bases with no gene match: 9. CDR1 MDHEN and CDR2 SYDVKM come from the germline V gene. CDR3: CASSPDRGIGTDTQYF. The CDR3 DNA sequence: TGTGCCAGCAGCCCCGACAGGGGAATTGGCACAGATACGCAGTATTTT.

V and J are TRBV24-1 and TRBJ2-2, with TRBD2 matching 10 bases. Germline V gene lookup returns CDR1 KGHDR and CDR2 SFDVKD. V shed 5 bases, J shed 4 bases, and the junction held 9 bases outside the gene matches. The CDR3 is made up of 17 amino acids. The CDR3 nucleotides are TGTGCCACCAGTGGTGTGACTAGCGGGTATGGCACCGGGGAGCTGTTTTTT. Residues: CATSGVTSGYGTGELFF.

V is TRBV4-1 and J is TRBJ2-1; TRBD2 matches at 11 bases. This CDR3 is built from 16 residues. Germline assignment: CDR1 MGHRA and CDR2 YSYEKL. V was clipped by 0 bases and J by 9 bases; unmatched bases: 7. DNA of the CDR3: TGCGCCAGCAGCCAAGAATTAGCGGGGGGGCTCAGTGAGCAGTTCTTC. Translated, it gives CASSQELAGGLSEQFF.

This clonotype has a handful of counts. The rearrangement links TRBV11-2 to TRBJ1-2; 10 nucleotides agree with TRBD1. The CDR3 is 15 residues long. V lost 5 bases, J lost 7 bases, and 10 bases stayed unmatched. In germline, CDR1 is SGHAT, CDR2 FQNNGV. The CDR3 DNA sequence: TGTGCCAGCAGCCTAAGACAGGGGGCGGTGGGTGGCTACACCTTC. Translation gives CASSLRQGAVGGYTF.

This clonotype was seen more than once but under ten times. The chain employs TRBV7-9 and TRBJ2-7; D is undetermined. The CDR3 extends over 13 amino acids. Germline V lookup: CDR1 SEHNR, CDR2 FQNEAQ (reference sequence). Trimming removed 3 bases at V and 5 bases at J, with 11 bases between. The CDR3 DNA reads TGTGCCAGCAGCTTGAGAGTTGGCCACGAGCAGTACTTC. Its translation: CASSLRVGHEQYF.